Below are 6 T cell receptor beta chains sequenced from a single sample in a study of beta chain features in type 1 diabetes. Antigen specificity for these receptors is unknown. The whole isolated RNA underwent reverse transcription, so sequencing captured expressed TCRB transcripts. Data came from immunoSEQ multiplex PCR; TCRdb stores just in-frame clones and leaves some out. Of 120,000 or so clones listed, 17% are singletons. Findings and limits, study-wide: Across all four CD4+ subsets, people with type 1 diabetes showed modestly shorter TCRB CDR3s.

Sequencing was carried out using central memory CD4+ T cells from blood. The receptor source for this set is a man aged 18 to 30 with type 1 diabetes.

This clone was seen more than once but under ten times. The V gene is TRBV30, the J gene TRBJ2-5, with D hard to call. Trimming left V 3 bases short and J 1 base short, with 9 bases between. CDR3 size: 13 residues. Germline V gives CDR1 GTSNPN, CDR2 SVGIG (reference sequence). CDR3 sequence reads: CAWRLGSQETQYF. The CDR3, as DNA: TGTGCCTGGAGATTGGGAAGCCAAGAGACCCAGTACTTC.

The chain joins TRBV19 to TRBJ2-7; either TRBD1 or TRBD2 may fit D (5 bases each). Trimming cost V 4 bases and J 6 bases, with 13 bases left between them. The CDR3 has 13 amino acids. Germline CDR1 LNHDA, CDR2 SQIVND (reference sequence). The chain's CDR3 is CASSRDGPFEQYF. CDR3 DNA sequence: TGTGCCAGTAGTAGGGACGGTCCCTTCGAGCAGTACTTC.

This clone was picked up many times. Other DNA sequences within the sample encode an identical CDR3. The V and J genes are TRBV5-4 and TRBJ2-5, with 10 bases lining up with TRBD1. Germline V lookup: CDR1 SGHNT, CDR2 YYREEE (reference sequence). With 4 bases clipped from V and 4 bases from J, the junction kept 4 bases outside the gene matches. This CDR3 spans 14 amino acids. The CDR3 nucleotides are TGTGCCAGCAGCCGACAGGGGGCCGTAGAGACCCAGTACTTC. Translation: CASSRQGAVETQYF.

The CDR3 here is CASSSATGTGAYEQYF. The CDR3 bases are TGTGCCAGCAGCTCCGCGACCGGGACAGGGGCCTACGAGCAGTACTTC. V and J are TRBV11-3 and TRBJ2-7, with TRBD1 identical over 10 bases. There are 16 residues in the CDR3. With 4 bases clipped from V and 2 bases from J, the junction kept 8 bases outside the gene matches. Germline CDR1 is SGHNT and CDR2 is YENEEA. The full variable domain, with the rest looked up from reference TRBV11-3 and TRBJ2-7, is EAGVVQSPRYKIIEKKQPVAFWCNPISGHNTLYWYLQNLGQGPELLIRYENEEAVDDSQLPKDRFSAERLKGVDSTLKIQPAELGDSAVYLCASSSATGTGAYEQYFGPGTRLTVT.

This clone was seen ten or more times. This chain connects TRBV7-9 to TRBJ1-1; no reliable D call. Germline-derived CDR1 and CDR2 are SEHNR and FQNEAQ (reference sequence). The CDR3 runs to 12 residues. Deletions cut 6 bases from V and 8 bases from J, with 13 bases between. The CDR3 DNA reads TGTGCCAGCAGTTACCTACAGAGGGAAGCTTTCTTT. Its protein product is CASSYLQREAFF. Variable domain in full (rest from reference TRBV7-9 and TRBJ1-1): DTGVSQNPRHKITKRGQNVTFRCDPISEHNRLYWYRQTLGQGPEFLTYFQNEAQLEKSRLLSDRFSAERPKGSFSTLEIQRTEQGDSAMYLCASSYLQREAFFGQGTRLTVV.

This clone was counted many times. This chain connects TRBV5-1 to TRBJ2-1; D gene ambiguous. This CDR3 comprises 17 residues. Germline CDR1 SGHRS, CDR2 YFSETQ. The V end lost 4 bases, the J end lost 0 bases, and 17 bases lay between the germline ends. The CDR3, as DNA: TGCGCCAGCAGCCCCACCCCAGGTATCAGCTCCTACAATGAGCAGTTCTTC. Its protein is CASSPTPGISSYNEQFF.